Listed here are 29 T cell receptor beta chains from one sample, sequenced in a study of identical twins. TCRdb recomputed calls from the 5' RACE reads with MiXCR, one row per CDR3 protein. Here the sample spans approximately 890,000 distinct CDR3 sequences, over 9% being singletons. The same sample was also studied in work on yellow fever vaccine responses in identical twins.

The specimen was PBMCs. All receptors derive from a woman between 18 and 29 years old in good health.

This clonotype was detected only a few times. CDR3 DNA sequence: TGTGCCAGCAGCCAAACGACAGAACATACGCAGTATTTT. Translated: CASSQTTEHTQYF. The chain has TRBV14 and TRBJ2-3, with D perhaps matching TRBD1 (5 bases). Between the trimmed V and J ends, which lost 2 bases and 7 bases, there was a span of 10 bases. The CDR3 has 13 amino acids. Germline loops: CDR1 SGHDN, CDR2 FVKESK.

This clonotype was observed a few times. The rearrangement uses TRBV11-2 and TRBJ2-5, with D tentatively TRBD1 or TRBD2 (7 bases each). Germline assignment: CDR1 SGHAT and CDR2 FQNNGV. V dropped 4 bases and J dropped 2 bases, with 14 bases sitting between them. This CDR3 spans 15 amino acids. CDR3 residues: CASSSGRGGQETQYF. The CDR3 DNA reads as TGTGCCAGCAGCTCTGGCAGGGGGGGTCAAGAGACCCAGTACTTC.

The genes are TRBV5-6 and TRBJ1-4, with unresolved D. Germline loops: CDR1 SGHDT, CDR2 YYEEEE. CDR3 size: 14 residues. V was trimmed by 0 bases and J by 8 bases, leaving 11 bases between them. The CDR3 coding sequence is TGTGCCAGCAGCTTGGCCGTGGGTCCAGAAAAACTGTTTTTT. It yields the protein CASSLAVGPEKLFF. Full variable domain (remainder filled in from reference TRBV5-6 and TRBJ1-4): DAGVTQSPTHLIKTRGQQVTLRCSPKSGHDTVSWYQQALGQGPQFIFQYYEEEERQRGNFPDRFSGHQFPNYSSELNVNALLLGDSALYLCASSLAVGPEKLFFGSGTQLSVL.

This clonotype has a handful of counts. This rearrangement joins TRBV4-2 to TRBJ2-6; no clear D gene. The CDR3 is made up of 16 amino acids. Per germline, CDR1 LGHNA and CDR2 YNFKEQ. Trimming took off 4 bases at V and 0 bases at J, with 10 bases between the two ends. The CDR3 reads CASSRRTDSGANVLTF. The DNA for the CDR3 is TGTGCCAGCAGCCGCCGGACGGACTCTGGGGCCAACGTCCTGACTTTC.

V usage is TRBV19 and J usage is TRBJ1-1; D is unclear. CDR1 and CDR2 from the germline V gene are LNHDA and SQIVND (reference sequence). The CDR3 sequence is 16 residues long. V lost 5 bases and J lost 1, with 17 bases in between. Here the CDR3 reads CASSPYERGRNTEAFF. The DNA of the CDR3 is TGTGCCAGTAGTCCGTACGAACGCGGAAGGAACACTGAAGCTTTCTTT.

The chain employs TRBV4-1 and TRBJ2-2; D is undetermined. V was trimmed by 8 bases and J by 1 base, leaving 8 bases between them. CDR1 is MGHRA and CDR2 is YSYEKL in the germline V gene. There are 13 residues in the CDR3. CDR3 DNA: TGCGCCAGCGAGGAAGGGAACACCGGGGAGCTGTTTTTT. Translating it yields CASEEGNTGELFF.

This clonotype showed up just a few times. This CDR3 reads CASTGTHWAFF. CDR3 sequence (DNA): TGTGCCAGCACCGGGACCCATTGGGCTTTCTTT. The chain is built from TRBV2 and TRBJ1-1, with D perhaps TRBD1 (5 bases). Germline-derived CDR1 and CDR2 are SNHLY and FYNNEI. The CDR3 covers 11 residues. V gave up 7 bases and J gave up 11 bases, with 14 bases separating them.

This clonotype was seen only a few times. J is TRBJ2-3 and V is TRBV3-1, with 12 bases aligning to TRBD1. After removal of 1 base from V and 10 bases from J, the junction contained 9 bases not matched to a gene. There are 16 residues in the CDR3. CDR1 is LGHDT, CDR2 YNNKEL, per germline (reference sequence). The DNA of the CDR3 is TGTGCCAGCAGCCAAGGCGGGACAGGGGGCTTCGGGCCGCAGTATTTT. This sequence encodes CASSQGGTGGFGPQYF.

The rearrangement uses TRBV6-1 and TRBJ1-5, with a weak D call TRBD1 (6 bases). V was cut by 6 bases and J by 1 base, with 13 bases left in between. Per the germline V gene, CDR1 is MNHNS and CDR2 is SASEGT. The CDR3 length is 15 residues. The CDR3 DNA is TGTGCCAGCAGCTCCCAGGGGACCAGCAATCAGCCCCAGCATTTT. Its protein is CASSSQGTSNQPQHF.

A few counts support this clonotype. The rearrangement joins TRBV29-1 to TRBJ2-1; D is unresolved. V lost 6 bases and J lost 7, with 10 bases in between. Germline CDR1 reads SQVTM; CDR2 reads ANQGSEA. CDR3 length: 11 residues. CDR3 amino acids: CSVDGINEQFF. For the CDR3, the DNA is TGCAGCGTGGATGGCATAAATGAGCAGTTCTTC.

This rearrangement joins TRBV6-1 to TRBJ2-5; either TRBD1 or TRBD2 may supply D (5 bases each). V lost 6 bases, J lost 0 bases, and 11 bases lay in between. From germline, CDR1 is MNHNS and CDR2 SASEGT. The CDR3 has 14 residues. In DNA, the CDR3 is TGTGCCAGCAGACAACTGGGACACCAAGAGACCCAGTACTTC. It encodes CASRQLGHQETQYF.

The V and J genes are TRBV6-5 and TRBJ2-1, with 8 bases fitting TRBD2. From germline, CDR1 is MNHEY and CDR2 SVGAGI. This CDR3 region has 16 residues. Trimming removed 0 bases from V and 10 bases from J; junction bases left unmatched: 11. CDR3 DNA: TGTGCCAGCAGTTACTCACCGGGACTAGGACGCGACGAGCAGTTCTTC. It encodes CASSYSPGLGRDEQFF.

This chain uses TRBV5-5 with TRBJ2-7; 8 bases map to TRBD1. The CDR3 totals 14 residues. The trim removed 4 bases at V and 3 bases at J, leaving 6 bases unmatched. Germline CDR1 SGHKS, CDR2 YYEKEE (reference sequence). The CDR3 spells CASSVQGGSYEQYV. CDR3 nucleotide sequence: TGTGCCAGCAGCGTACAGGGGGGTAGCTACGAGCAGTACGTC.

This clonotype was seen only a few times. V and J are TRBV10-2 and TRBJ2-7; a possible D gene is TRBD2 (5 bases). The CDR3 runs 14 residues. Trimming cost V 0 bases and J 6 bases, with 12 bases left between them. Looked up from germline, CDR1 is WSHSY and CDR2 is SAAADI. CDR3 protein: CASSESRALSEQYF. CDR3 nucleotide sequence: TGCGCCAGCAGTGAGTCGAGGGCCCTTAGCGAGCAGTACTTC.

The V gene is TRBV18, the J gene TRBJ2-1; D assignment may be TRBD1 or TRBD2 (6 bases each). CDR3 size: 12 residues. Germline V gene data show CDR1 as KGHSH and CDR2 as LQKENI. V was trimmed by 5 bases and J by 9 bases, leaving 11 bases between them. The CDR3 spells CASSGGLGEQFF. In DNA, the CDR3 is TGTGCCAGCTCAGGGGGGCTGGGTGAGCAGTTCTTC. The full variable domain, completed using reference TRBV18 and TRBJ2-1, is NAGVMQNPRHLVRRRGQEARLRCSPMKGHSHVYWYRQLPEEGLKFMVYLQKENIIDESGMPKERFSAEFPKEGPSILRIQQVVRGDSAAYFCASSGGLGEQFFGPGTRLTVL.

In its sample, this clonotype was seen a few times. The chain recombines TRBV7-8 with TRBJ2-7; D not certain. Trimming left V 0 bases short and J 7 bases short, with 10 bases between. CDR1 and CDR2 (germline): SGHVS, FQNEAQ. The CDR3 contains 13 residues. The CDR3 here is CASSLAASREQYV. CDR3 DNA: TGTGCCAGCAGCTTAGCCGCGTCAAGGGAGCAGTACGTC.

The chain employs TRBV4-1 and TRBJ1-1; TRBD1 matches at 9 bases. This CDR3 is built from 12 residues. V was pared by 1 base and J by 11 bases, with 2 bases of the junction left unmatched. Germline V gene lookup returns CDR1 MGHRA and CDR2 YSYEKL. The CDR3 coding sequence is TGCGCCAGCAGCCAAGGGACAGGGGATGCTTTCTTT. Translation: CASSQGTGDAFF.

This clonotype has only a few counts. This chain connects TRBV2 to TRBJ2-7; a weak D match, TRBD2 (6 bases). Germline CDR1 and CDR2: SNHLY and FYNNEI. The CDR3 loop spans 11 amino acids. Trimming took 9 bases from V and 9 from J, leaving 15 bases between them. This chain's CDR3 is CASRDSQRQYV. The CDR3 DNA is TGTGCCAGTCGGGACTCGCAGAGGCAGTACGTC.

This clonotype was detected ten times or more. The chain carries TRBV24-1 and TRBJ2-6; D is possibly TRBD1 (6 bases). Per germline, CDR1 KGHDR and CDR2 SFDVKD. V was shortened by 4 bases and J by 1 base, with 10 bases between the two germline ends. The CDR3 runs to 16 residues. DNA of the CDR3: TGTGCCACCAGTGACTTCCAGGGGTCTGGGGCCAACGTCCTGACTTTC. Its translation is CATSDFQGSGANVLTF.

The chain employs TRBV2 and TRBJ2-7; possibly TRBD1 for D (5 bases). The CDR3 length is 13 residues. The V gene lost 4 bases and the J gene lost 4 bases, with 11 bases spanning the gap. The germline V gene has CDR1 SNHLY and CDR2 FYNNEI. CDR3 sequence: CASSVVRAYEQYV. Written as DNA, the CDR3 is TGTGCCAGCAGTGTTGTCAGGGCTTACGAGCAGTACGTC.

The rearrangement links TRBV20-1 to TRBJ2-1; D gene uncertain. V was trimmed by 2 bases and J by 0 bases, leaving 11 bases between them. Germline V CDR1 and CDR2: DFQATT, SNEGSKA (reference sequence). The CDR3 has 15 residues. CDR3 nucleotides: TGCAGTGCTAGATCGACGCTGGGCTCCTACAATGAGCAGTTCTTC. Translating gives CSARSTLGSYNEQFF.

A few counts support this clonotype. The chain recombines TRBV7-9 with TRBJ2-3; 7 bases match TRBD2. This CDR3 region has 16 residues. Germline V CDR1 and CDR2: SEHNR, FQNEAQ (reference sequence). Losses at the gene ends were 7 bases for V and 0 bases for J; bases not matched to a gene: 10. The CDR3 region has the DNA TGTGCCAGCACTCAACCGATTAGCGGGAGCACAGATACGCAGTATTTT. It yields the protein CASTQPISGSTDTQYF.

There are many counts of this clonotype. This sequence joins TRBV9 and TRBJ2-2, with D possibly being TRBD2 (6 bases). Deletions cut 4 bases from V and 0 bases from J, with 16 bases between. The CDR3 is 17 amino acids. CDR1 and CDR2 from the germline V gene are SGDLS and YYNGEE. The CDR3 bases are TGTGCCAGCAGCCCCCGATGGGGGGATTCGAACACCGGGGAGCTGTTTTTT. Residues: CASSPRWGDSNTGELFF.

The chain links TRBV29-1 to TRBJ2-5, with a possible D match to TRBD2 (5 bases). The V end was cut by 4 bases, the J end by 5 bases, with 11 bases between. The CDR3 is made up of 12 amino acids. Per the germline V gene, CDR1 is SQVTM and CDR2 is ANQGSEA. Here the CDR3 reads CSVARPGETQYF. DNA for the CDR3: TGCAGCGTTGCCCGACCGGGGGAGACCCAGTACTTC.

This clonotype was seen a few times. The chain employs TRBV27 and TRBJ2-1; 11 bases line up with TRBD2. The CDR3 loop spans 15 amino acids. The germline gives CDR1 MNHEY, CDR2 SMNVEV (reference sequence). Trimming removed 5 bases from V and 6 bases from J; junction bases left unmatched: 6. The CDR3 sequence: CASSLGLAVFNEQFF. As DNA, the CDR3 is TGTGCCAGCAGTCTGGGACTAGCGGTATTCAATGAGCAGTTCTTC.

Worth noting for this clonotype: One end of the junction varies from germline; a read error may be responsible. The gene calls are TRBV12-3 or TRBV12-4 and TRBJ2-1, with 10 bases fitting TRBD2. The CDR3 has 18 residues. The CDR3 DNA reads TGTACCAGCAGTTCGGAGCAGCGGGGGGGCCTATCCTACAATGAGCAGTTCTTC. Residues: CTSSSEQRGGLSYNEQFF.

This clonotype was observed a handful of times. The genes are TRBV5-1 and TRBJ2-7; D ambiguous. The V gene's germline CDR1 is SGHRS and CDR2 YFSETQ. This CDR3 has 15 amino acids. V was cut by 3 bases and J by 1 base, with 14 bases left in between. The CDR3 here is CASSWPPTPSYEQYV. The CDR3 nucleotides are TGCGCCAGCAGCTGGCCCCCGACACCTTCCTACGAGCAGTACGTC.

This clonotype was counted between two and nine times. CDR3 in amino acids: CASSLTGTGPQETQYF. Here the CDR3 DNA reads TGTGCCAGCAGTTTAACAGGGACAGGGCCCCAAGAGACCCAGTACTTC. The chain couples TRBV28 to TRBJ2-5, with TRBD1 matching 9 bases. CDR1 and CDR2 (germline): MDHEN, SYDVKM. There are 16 residues in the CDR3. V trimming: 2 bases; J trimming: 1 base; junction bases outside the gene matches: 5.

J is TRBJ2-7 and V is TRBV7-8; 7 bases fit TRBD1. Trimming took 3 bases from V and 2 from J; bases not matched to a gene: 10. The CDR3 covers 16 residues. CDR1 and CDR2 from the germline V gene are SGHVS and FQNEAQ. The CDR3 sequence: CASSFGAGGTTYEQYF. The CDR3 DNA reads as TGTGCCAGCAGCTTTGGGGCAGGGGGTACAACCTACGAGCAGTACTTC. Combining the CDR3 with reference TRBV7-8 and TRBJ2-7 gives the whole variable domain GAGVSQSPRYKVAKRGQDVALRCDPISGHVSLFWYQQALGQGPEFLTYFQNEAQLDKSGLPSDRFFAERPEGSVSTLKIQRTQQEDSAVYLCASSFGAGGTTYEQYFGPGTRLTVT.